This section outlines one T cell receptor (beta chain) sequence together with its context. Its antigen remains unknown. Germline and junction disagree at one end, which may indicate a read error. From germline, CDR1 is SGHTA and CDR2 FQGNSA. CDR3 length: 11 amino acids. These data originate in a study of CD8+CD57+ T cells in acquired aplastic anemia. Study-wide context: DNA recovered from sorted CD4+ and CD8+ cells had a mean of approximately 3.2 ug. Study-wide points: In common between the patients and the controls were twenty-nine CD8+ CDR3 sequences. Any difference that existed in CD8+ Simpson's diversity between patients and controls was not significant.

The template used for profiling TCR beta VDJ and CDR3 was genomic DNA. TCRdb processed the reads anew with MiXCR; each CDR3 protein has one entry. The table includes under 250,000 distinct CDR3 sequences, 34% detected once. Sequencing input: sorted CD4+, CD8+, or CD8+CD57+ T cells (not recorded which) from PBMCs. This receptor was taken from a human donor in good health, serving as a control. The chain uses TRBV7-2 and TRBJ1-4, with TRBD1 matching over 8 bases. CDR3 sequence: CASSRRQGKIF. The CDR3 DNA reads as TGTGCCAGCAGCCGCAGACAGGGGAAGATTTTT.